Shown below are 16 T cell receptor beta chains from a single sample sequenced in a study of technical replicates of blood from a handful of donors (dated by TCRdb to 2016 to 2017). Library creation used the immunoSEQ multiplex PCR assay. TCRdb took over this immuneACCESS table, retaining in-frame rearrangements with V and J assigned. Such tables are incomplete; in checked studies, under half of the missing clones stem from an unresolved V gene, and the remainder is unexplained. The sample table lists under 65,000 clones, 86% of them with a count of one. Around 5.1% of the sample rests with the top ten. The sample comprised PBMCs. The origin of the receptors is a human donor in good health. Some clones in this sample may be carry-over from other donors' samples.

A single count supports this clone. CDR3 region: CASSNSEAFF. As DNA, the CDR3 is TGTGCCAGCAGCAACTCTGAAGCTTTCTTT. V and J are TRBV2 and TRBJ1-1; D remains ambiguous. Trimming removed 6 bases from V and 6 bases from J, with 5 bases in between. The CDR3 loop spans 10 amino acids. Germline values: CDR1 SNHLY, CDR2 FYNNEI.

CDR3 DNA sequence: TGCGCCAGCAGCTTCCAGGGCCAGAACACTGAAGCTTTCTTT. Translating gives CASSFQGQNTEAFF. J is TRBJ1-1 and V is TRBV5-1; maybe TRBD1 (5 bases). Germline CDR1 reads SGHRS; CDR2 reads YFSETQ. The CDR3 is 14 amino acids. V lost 2 bases, J lost 1 base, and 9 bases lay in between.

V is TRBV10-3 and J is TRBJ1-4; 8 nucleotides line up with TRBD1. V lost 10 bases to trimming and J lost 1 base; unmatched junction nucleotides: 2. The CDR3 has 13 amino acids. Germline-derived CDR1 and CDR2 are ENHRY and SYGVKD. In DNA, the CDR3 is TGTGCCACACAGGGGGGAACTAATGAAAAACTGTTTTTT. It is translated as CATQGGTNEKLFF.

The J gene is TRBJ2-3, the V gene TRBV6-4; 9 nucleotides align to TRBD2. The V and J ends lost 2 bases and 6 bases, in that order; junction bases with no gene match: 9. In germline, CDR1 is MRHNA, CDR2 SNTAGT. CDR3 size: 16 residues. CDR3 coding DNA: TGTGCCAGCAGTGACGAGACTAGCGGCCAAAGGGATACGCAGTATTTT. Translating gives CASSDETSGQRDTQYF.

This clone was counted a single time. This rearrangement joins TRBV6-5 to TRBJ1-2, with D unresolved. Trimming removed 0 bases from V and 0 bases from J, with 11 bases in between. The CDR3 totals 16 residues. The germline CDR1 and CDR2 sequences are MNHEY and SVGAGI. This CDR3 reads CASSYSTGLANYGYTF. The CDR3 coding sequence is TGTGCCAGCAGTTACTCGACCGGGTTAGCTAACTATGGCTACACCTTC.

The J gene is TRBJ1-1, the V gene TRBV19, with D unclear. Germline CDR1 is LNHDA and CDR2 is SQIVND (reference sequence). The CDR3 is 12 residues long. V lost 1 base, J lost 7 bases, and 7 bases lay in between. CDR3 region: CASSIVGSEAFF. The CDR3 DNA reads TGTGCCAGTAGTATAGTGGGGAGTGAAGCTTTCTTT.

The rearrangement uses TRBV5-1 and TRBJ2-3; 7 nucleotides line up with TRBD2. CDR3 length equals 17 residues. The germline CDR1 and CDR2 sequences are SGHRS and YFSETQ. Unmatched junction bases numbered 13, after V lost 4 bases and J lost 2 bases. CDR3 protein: CASSPWGSGTNTDTQYF. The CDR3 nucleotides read TGCGCCAGCAGCCCCTGGGGGAGCGGGACCAACACAGATACGCAGTATTTT. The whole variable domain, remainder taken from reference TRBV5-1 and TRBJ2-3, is KAGVTQTPRYLIKTRGQQVTLSCSPISGHRSVSWYQQTPGQGLQFLFEYFSETQRNKGNFPGRFSGRQFSNSRSEMNVSTLELGDSALYLCASSPWGSGTNTDTQYFGPGTRLTVL.

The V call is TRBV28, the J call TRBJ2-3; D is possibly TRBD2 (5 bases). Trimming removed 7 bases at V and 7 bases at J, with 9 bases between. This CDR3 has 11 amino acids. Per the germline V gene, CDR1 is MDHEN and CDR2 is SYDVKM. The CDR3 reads CASTRENTQYF. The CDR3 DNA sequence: TGTGCCAGCACTCGGGAAAATACGCAGTATTTT. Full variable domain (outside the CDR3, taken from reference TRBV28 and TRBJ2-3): DVKVTQSSRYLVKRTGEKVFLECVQDMDHENMFWYRQDPGLGLRLIYFSYDVKMKEKGDIPEGYSVSREKKERFSLILESASTNQTSMYLCASTRENTQYFGPGTRLTVL.

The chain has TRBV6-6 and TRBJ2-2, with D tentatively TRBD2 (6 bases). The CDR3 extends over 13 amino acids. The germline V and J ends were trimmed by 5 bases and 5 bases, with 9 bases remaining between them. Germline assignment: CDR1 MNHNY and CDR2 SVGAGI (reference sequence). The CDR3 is CASSRGGTGELFF. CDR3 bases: TGTGCCAGCAGTCGGGGAGGTACCGGGGAGCTGTTTTTT.

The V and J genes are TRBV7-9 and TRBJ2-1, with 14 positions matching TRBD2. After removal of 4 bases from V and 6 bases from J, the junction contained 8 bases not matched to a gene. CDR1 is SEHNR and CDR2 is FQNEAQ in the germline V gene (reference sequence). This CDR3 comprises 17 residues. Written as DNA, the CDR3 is TGTGCCAGCAGCTCGCTCAAGGGACTAGCGGGAGTCAATGAGCAGTTCTTC. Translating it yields CASSSLKGLAGVNEQFF.

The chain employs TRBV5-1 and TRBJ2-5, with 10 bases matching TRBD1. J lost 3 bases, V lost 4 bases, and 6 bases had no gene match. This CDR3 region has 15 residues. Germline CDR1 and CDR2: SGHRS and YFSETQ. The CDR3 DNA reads TGCGCCAGCAGCCGGGGACAGGGGTTTGAAGAGACCCAGTACTTC. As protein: CASSRGQGFEETQYF. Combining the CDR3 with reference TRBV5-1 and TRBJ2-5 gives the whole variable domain KAGVTQTPRYLIKTRGQQVTLSCSPISGHRSVSWYQQTPGQGLQFLFEYFSETQRNKGNFPGRFSGRQFSNSRSEMNVSTLELGDSALYLCASSRGQGFEETQYFGPGTRLLVL.

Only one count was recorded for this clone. As DNA, the CDR3 is TGTGCCAGCAGCCCCCAGGGACAGTTACCTTCTGGAAACACCATATATTTT. It encodes CASSPQGQLPSGNTIYF. The J gene is TRBJ1-3, the V gene TRBV7-2, with TRBD1 matching over 7 bases. Losses at the gene ends were 5 bases for V and 1 base for J; bases not matched to a gene: 11. Germline lookup yields CDR1 SGHTA and CDR2 FQGNSA. The length of the CDR3 is 17 residues.

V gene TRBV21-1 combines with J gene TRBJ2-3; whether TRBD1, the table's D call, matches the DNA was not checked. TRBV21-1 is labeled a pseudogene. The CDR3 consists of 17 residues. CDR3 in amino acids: CASSKVKSGGFTDTQYF. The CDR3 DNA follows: TGTGCCAGCAGCAAAGTTAAGTCAGGGGGCTTCACAGATACGCAGTATTTT.

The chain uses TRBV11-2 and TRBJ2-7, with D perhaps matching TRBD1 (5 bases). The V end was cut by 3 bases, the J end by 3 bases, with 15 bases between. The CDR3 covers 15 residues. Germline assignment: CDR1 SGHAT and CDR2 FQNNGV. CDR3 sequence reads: CASSLGRTSDYEQYF. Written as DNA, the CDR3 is TGTGCCAGCAGCTTGGGTCGGACATCCGACTACGAGCAGTACTTC.

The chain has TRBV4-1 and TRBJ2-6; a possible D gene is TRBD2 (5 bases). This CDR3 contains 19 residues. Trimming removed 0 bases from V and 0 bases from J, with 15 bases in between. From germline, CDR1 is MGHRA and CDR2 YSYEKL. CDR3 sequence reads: CASSQDSQGGNSGANVLTF. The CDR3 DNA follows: TGCGCCAGCAGCCAAGATTCCCAAGGAGGAAACTCTGGGGCCAACGTCCTGACTTTC.

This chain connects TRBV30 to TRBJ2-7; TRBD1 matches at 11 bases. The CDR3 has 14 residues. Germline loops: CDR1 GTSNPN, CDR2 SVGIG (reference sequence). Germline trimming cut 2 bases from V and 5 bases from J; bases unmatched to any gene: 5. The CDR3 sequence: CAWSSGQGAHEQYF. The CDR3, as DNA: TGTGCCTGGAGTTCCGGACAGGGGGCCCACGAGCAGTACTTC.